This entry features one T cell receptor beta chain sequence. This sample was taken from a study of shared clonotypes between healthy human individuals. The germline V gene encodes CDR1 LGHNA and CDR2 YSLEER. The germline V and J ends were trimmed by 0 bases and 7 bases, with 16 bases remaining between them. The CDR3 contains 15 residues. The sorted-subset replicate PCRs were given 200 ng DNA, which is 30,000 to 35,000 T cell genomes. Profiling relied on immunoSEQ multiplex PCR, and the TCRdb table lists in-frame clones only, not all of them. Here the sample spans about 95,000 clones, roughly two thirds being singletons.

V gene TRBV4-3 combines with J gene TRBJ2-7, with D maybe TRBD1 (5 bases). Sequencing was carried out using memory CD8+ T cells sorted from blood. Subset reported: CD45RO+ cells pooled with CCR7-negative TemRA cells. The clonotype comes from a man aged 25 to 40 in good health. The CDR3 sequence: CASSQDRQGKGEQYF. In DNA, the CDR3 is TGCGCCAGCAGCCAAGATCGGCAGGGAAAGGGTGAGCAGTACTTC.